The 29 T cell receptor beta chains below all came from one sample that was sequenced in a study of ipilimumab plus nivolumab after autologous stem cell transplantation. Using immunoSEQ multiplex PCR, the repertoire was profiled, and TCRdb retains in-frame clones only, with some absent. The data show some 41,000 clones, around 93% seen once. The sample was PBMCs, taken in a trial of ipilimumab plus nivolumab as post-transplant consolidation. These receptors were obtained from a male donor with multiple myeloma.

This chain connects TRBV30 to TRBJ1-4, with a tentative D call TRBD1 (6 bases). From germline, CDR1 is GTSNPN and CDR2 SVGIG (reference sequence). This CDR3 is built from 13 residues. V was clipped by 5 bases and J by 6 bases, with 13 bases between them. CDR3 in amino acids: CAWRGGVDEKLFF. As DNA, the CDR3 is TGTGCCTGGCGAGGGGGGGTAGATGAAAAACTGTTTTTT. The full variable domain, in which reference TRBV30 and TRBJ1-4 provide the parts outside the CDR3, is SQTIHQWPATLVQPVGSPLSLECTVEGTSNPNLYWYRQAAGRGLQLLFYSVGIGQISSEVPQNLSASRPQDRQFILSSKKLLLSDSGFYLCAWRGGVDEKLFFGSGTQLSVL.

CDR3 region: CASSLEGGMGTEAFF. The CDR3, as DNA: TGCGCCAGCAGCTTGGAGGGAGGGATGGGCACTGAAGCTTTCTTT. J is TRBJ1-1 and V is TRBV5-1, with D unclear. Trimming pared 0 bases from V and 4 bases from J, leaving 13 bases between. The CDR3 consists of 15 residues. Germline V CDR1 and CDR2: SGHRS, YFSETQ.

This rearrangement joins TRBV11-2 to TRBJ2-7; possibly TRBD2 for D (6 bases). The CDR3 contains 15 residues. With 5 bases removed from V and 0 bases from J, the gap between germline ends came to 14 bases. The germline gives CDR1 SGHAT, CDR2 FQNNGV. Written as DNA, the CDR3 is TGTGCCAGCAGCCCAGGGACTGTGAGCTCCTACGAGCAGTACTTC. As protein: CASSPGTVSSYEQYF.

The sample holds one count of this clone. V and J are TRBV2 and TRBJ1-5, with 11 bases matching TRBD1. The V and J ends lost 7 bases and 2 bases, in that order; junction bases with no gene match: 4. The CDR3 contains 15 residues. In germline, CDR1 is SNHLY, CDR2 FYNNEI. The CDR3: CASKGQGGGNQPQHF. The CDR3 bases are TGTGCCAGCAAGGGACAGGGGGGTGGCAATCAGCCCCAGCATTTT. The full variable domain, its missing parts supplied by reference TRBV2 and TRBJ1-5, is EPEVTQTPSHQVTQMGQEVILRCVPISNHLYFYWYRQILGQKVEFLVSFYNNEISEKSEIFDDQFSVERPDGSNFTLKIRSTKLEDSAMYFCASKGQGGGNQPQHFGDGTRLSIL.

The rearrangement links TRBV19 to TRBJ1-4, with no clear D. V was pared by 6 bases and J by 8 bases, with 16 bases between. In germline, CDR1 is LNHDA, CDR2 SQIVND (reference sequence). The CDR3 loop spans 14 amino acids. This CDR3 is CASSDILSREKLFF. CDR3 bases: TGTGCCAGTAGCGATATTTTATCCCGAGAAAAACTGTTTTTT.

The V and J genes are TRBV11-2 and TRBJ2-5, with D perhaps being TRBD1 or TRBD2 (7 bases each). CDR1 is SGHAT, CDR2 FQNNGV, per germline. The CDR3 consists of 17 residues. V was shortened by 6 bases and J by 1 base, with 21 bases between the two germline ends. CDR3 protein: CASSGEGAAYFQETQYF. CDR3 nucleotide sequence: TGTGCCAGCAGTGGGGAGGGGGCTGCTTACTTCCAAGAGACCCAGTACTTC.

The chain couples TRBV10-3 to TRBJ2-5; D remains unclear. This CDR3 region has 12 residues. V was cut by 3 bases and J by 1 base, with 3 bases left in between. Per the germline V gene, CDR1 is ENHRY and CDR2 is SYGVKD. The CDR3 sequence is CAISEGQETQYF. The DNA of the CDR3 is TGTGCCATCAGTGAAGGCCAAGAGACCCAGTACTTC.

The V gene is TRBV5-5, the J gene TRBJ2-7; no clear D gene. This CDR3 has 14 residues. The germline V gene encodes CDR1 SGHKS and CDR2 YYEKEE (reference sequence). V shed 1 base and J shed 2 bases, with 10 bases lying between them. In DNA, the CDR3 is TGTGCCAGCAGCTTGACCGGTGGTCCCTACGAGCAGTACTTC. Protein product: CASSLTGGPYEQYF.

This clone turned up a few times. V is TRBV19 and J is TRBJ2-3, with 7 nucleotides matching TRBD1. Germline values: CDR1 LNHDA, CDR2 SQIVND (reference sequence). V lost 3 bases to trimming and J lost 2 bases; unmatched junction nucleotides: 5. The CDR3 is made up of 15 amino acids. The CDR3 nucleotides read TGTGCCAGTAGTATCGGGACAGCCTACACAGATACGCAGTATTTT. Translation gives CASSIGTAYTDTQYF.

J is TRBJ2-7 and V is TRBV27, with no clear D. Germline-derived CDR1 and CDR2 are MNHEY and SMNVEV (reference sequence). The CDR3 loop spans 14 amino acids. Trimming shortened V by 0 bases and J by 0 bases, and 6 bases separated the two germline ends. The CDR3 protein is CASSLSRSSYEQYF. CDR3 DNA: TGTGCCAGCAGTTTATCTAGAAGCTCCTACGAGCAGTACTTC.

CDR3 protein: CASSQGQGALGETQYF. The CDR3 DNA reads as TGCGCCAGCAGCCAAGGACAGGGCGCCCTAGGAGAGACCCAGTACTTC. The V and J genes are TRBV4-1 and TRBJ2-5, with TRBD1 matching 7 bases. The CDR3 consists of 16 residues. V was clipped by 1 base and J by 4 bases; unmatched bases: 9. Germline V gene lookup returns CDR1 MGHRA and CDR2 YSYEKL.

V usage is TRBV11-3 and J usage is TRBJ2-7; D is uncertain. V dropped 5 bases and J dropped 7 bases, with 15 bases sitting between them. There are 13 residues in the CDR3. Germline V lookup: CDR1 SGHNT, CDR2 YENEEA. CDR3 amino acids: CASSQEWVTEQYF. As DNA, the CDR3 is TGTGCCAGCAGCCAAGAGTGGGTCACAGAGCAGTACTTC.

The CDR3 nucleotides are TGTGCCAGCAGCAGTCAGGGGCCGCCCTTGTCGGCTGAAGCTTTCTTT. The encoded protein is CASSSQGPPLSAEAFF. The chain links TRBV11-2 to TRBJ1-1; the D gene is possibly TRBD1 (6 bases). Trimming pared 5 bases from V and 6 bases from J, leaving 22 bases between. Per germline, CDR1 SGHAT and CDR2 FQNNGV. The CDR3 runs 16 residues.

This chain connects TRBV9 to TRBJ2-1, with D possibly TRBD2 on 5 matching bases. Germline lookup yields CDR1 SGDLS and CDR2 YYNGEE. The V and J ends lost 4 bases and 5 bases respectively, with 16 bases between them. CDR3 length: 15 amino acids. The CDR3 bases are TGTGCCAGCAGCCTGGGAGCTGGGGATAACAATGAGCAGTTCTTC. Residues: CASSLGAGDNNEQFF.

This chain links TRBV19 with TRBJ2-1; tentative D call: TRBD1 (5 bases). The length of the CDR3 is 14 residues. Trimming removed 1 base at V and 2 bases at J, with 6 bases between. Germline CDR1 and CDR2: LNHDA and SQIVND (reference sequence). In nucleotides, the CDR3 is TGTGCCAGTAGTATAGGGACACCCTACAATGAGCAGTTCTTC. Residues: CASSIGTPYNEQFF.

The V gene is TRBV7-2, the J gene TRBJ2-5, with D unresolved. V was trimmed by 6 bases and J by 3 bases, leaving 14 bases between them. The germline V gene encodes CDR1 SGHTA and CDR2 FQGNSA. There are 14 residues in the CDR3. The CDR3 nucleotides are TGTGCCAGCAGTCCTTCCCGGACGGAAGAGACCCAGTACTTC. Protein product: CASSPSRTEETQYF.

The CDR3 reads CASSTGVVNTEAFF. The DNA for the CDR3 is TGTGCCAGCAGTACGGGGGTGGTGAACACTGAAGCTTTCTTT. This chain connects TRBV6-5 to TRBJ1-1, with a tentative D call TRBD1 (5 bases). The V and J ends lost 5 bases and 0 bases respectively, with 10 bases between them. This CDR3 region has 14 residues. Germline CDR1 and CDR2: MNHEY and SVGAGI.

This clone came up once. The CDR3 is CASSLSGGRAGGEQYF. The CDR3 region has the DNA TGTGCCAGCAGTTTATCGGGCGGGCGCGCAGGCGGCGAGCAGTACTTC. This chain uses TRBV27 with TRBJ2-7, with a tentative D call TRBD2 (5 bases). Germline V CDR1 and CDR2: MNHEY, SMNVEV (reference sequence). With 0 bases removed from V and 6 bases from J, the gap between germline ends came to 18 bases. The CDR3 consists of 16 residues.

V usage is TRBV27 and J usage is TRBJ2-2; 10 bases align to TRBD1. The germline CDR1 and CDR2 sequences are MNHEY and SMNVEV (reference sequence). J was trimmed by 4 bases and V by 9 bases; bases with no gene match: 8. This CDR3 has 15 amino acids. This CDR3 reads CASRTGQGVTGELFF. The CDR3, as DNA: TGTGCCAGTCGAACTGGACAGGGGGTCACCGGGGAGCTGTTTTTT.

This clone appeared a single time. Mismatch with germline at one junction end may stem from a read error. The chain links TRBV6-6 to TRBJ1-2, with TRBD1 as a possible D gene (6 bases). The CDR3 runs to 11 residues. Germline V CDR1 and CDR2: MNHNY, SVGAGI (reference sequence). The CDR3 sequence: CASSYGTGFLF. DNA for the CDR3: TGTGCCAGCAGTTACGGCACAGGGTTCCTCTTC.

The chain employs TRBV7-6 and TRBJ2-3; unclear D gene. Per germline, CDR1 SGHVS and CDR2 FNYEAQ. The CDR3 runs to 12 residues. V dropped 6 bases and J dropped 4 bases, with 8 bases sitting between them. DNA of the CDR3: TGTGCCAGCAGTGTTAACCCAGATACGCAGTATTTT. It yields the protein CASSVNPDTQYF.

This clone was counted a single time. This chain's CDR3 is CASSRQGNYGYTF. The CDR3 DNA follows: TGTGCCAGCAGTCGACAGGGGAACTATGGCTACACCTTC. This chain uses TRBV6-5 with TRBJ1-2; 8 nucleotides line up with TRBD1. The germline CDR1 and CDR2 sequences are MNHEY and SVGAGI. With 5 bases clipped from V and 2 bases from J, the junction kept 1 base outside the gene matches. The CDR3 loop spans 13 amino acids.

The chain couples TRBV29-1 to TRBJ2-3; TRBD1 might be the D (5 bases). CDR3 length equals 11 residues. Trimming removed 7 bases from V and 3 bases from J, with 8 bases in between. Germline lookup yields CDR1 SQVTM and CDR2 ANQGSEA. CDR3 bases: TGCAGCGGGAGACAGACAGATACGCAGTATTTT. Residues: CSGRQTDTQYF.

This chain joins TRBV4-1 and TRBJ1-3; 9 bases line up with TRBD1. The germline V gene encodes CDR1 MGHRA and CDR2 YSYEKL. V lost 0 bases and J lost 4; bases outside the gene matches: 7. The CDR3 is 17 amino acids. CDR3 DNA: TGCGCCAGCAGCCAAGATCAGGACAGGGGCGGCGGAAACACCATATATTTT. Protein sequence: CASSQDQDRGGGNTIYF.

This clone has a single count. J is TRBJ2-2 and V is TRBV6-1; TRBD1 matches 9 bases. CDR1 and CDR2 (germline): MNHNS, SASEGT. With 4 bases clipped from V and 7 bases from J, the junction kept 7 bases outside the gene matches. The CDR3 is made up of 15 amino acids. The CDR3 nucleotides read TGTGCCAGCAGTGTATACAGGGGGCCGAACGGGGAGCTGTTTTTT. It is translated as CASSVYRGPNGELFF.

By its share, this clone is medium-sized (0.01 to 0.1%). The chain employs TRBV5-5 and TRBJ1-1, with 9 bases lining up with TRBD1. The CDR3 covers 15 residues. V lost 0 bases to trimming and J lost 4 bases; unmatched junction nucleotides: 4. From germline, CDR1 is SGHKS and CDR2 YYEKEE (reference sequence). The CDR3 DNA is TGTGCCAGCAGCTTGGCCGGGACAGGGTCCACTGAAGCTTTCTTT. Protein: CASSLAGTGSTEAFF.

The rearrangement uses TRBV29-1 and TRBJ2-7; 7 nucleotides match TRBD1. Germline CDR1 is SQVTM and CDR2 is ANQGSEA. The CDR3 is 13 residues long. Unmatched junction bases numbered 9, after V lost 7 bases and J lost 3 bases. CDR3 coding DNA: TGCAGCGCACTGACAGGGTCCGTCTACGAGCAGTACTTC. This codes for CSALTGSVYEQYF.

This chain joins TRBV6-4 and TRBJ1-4; D is possibly TRBD1 (6 bases). CDR3 size: 15 residues. Germline CDR1 and CDR2: MRHNA and SNTAGT. V lost 7 bases and J lost 3, with 15 bases in between. CDR3 bases: TGTGCCAGCACACGGAAGGGGGAGGCTAATGAAAAACTGTTTTTT. This sequence encodes CASTRKGEANEKLFF.

This chain uses TRBV27 with TRBJ2-2; D is ambiguous. Trimming took off 3 bases at V and 1 base at J, with 12 bases between the two ends. This CDR3 region has 16 residues. Germline loops: CDR1 MNHEY, CDR2 SMNVEV (reference sequence). CDR3 bases: TGTGCCAGCAGTTTTTCGGTAGATTTGAACACCGGGGAGCTGTTTTTT. It encodes CASSFSVDLNTGELFF.